This passage covers 15 T cell receptor beta chains from one sample sequenced in a study of response to subunit inactivated influenza vaccine. Each CDR3 protein is one row after TCRdb ran MiXCR on the RT-PCR reads. In the table there are under 750,000 distinct CDR3 sequences, about 11% of which are singletons. The sample in question was PBMCs from blood, obtained on the day of vaccination. These receptors were obtained from a man in his fifties or sixties who received an inactivated influenza vaccine.

V usage is TRBV29-1 and J usage is TRBJ2-5, with unresolved D. This CDR3 comprises 12 residues. Germline assignment: CDR1 SQVTM and CDR2 ANQGSEA. V lost 4 bases and J lost 2, with 8 bases in between. CDR3: CSVGATQETQYF. The CDR3 bases are TGCAGCGTTGGGGCCACACAAGAGACCCAGTACTTC. The variable domain in full, with the rest retrieved from reference TRBV29-1 and TRBJ2-5, is SAVISQKPSRDICQRGTSLTIQCQVDSQVTMMFWYRQQPGQSLTLIATANQGSEATYESGFVIDKFPISRPNLTFSTLTVSNMSPEDSSIYLCSVGATQETQYFGPGTRLLVL.

The chain carries TRBV4-3 and TRBJ2-1; D is tentatively TRBD1 or TRBD2 (5 bases each). The CDR3 has 15 amino acids. Trimming stripped 2 bases from V and 9 bases from J, with 17 bases between. Germline V gene data show CDR1 as LGHNA and CDR2 as YSLEER. The CDR3 bases are TGCGCCAGCAGCCAACCCGGGGCCTGGATCACTGAGCAGTTCTTC. Amino acids: CASSQPGAWITEQFF.

Written as DNA, the CDR3 is TGTGCCAGCAGTTTAATCAGTAGCGGGAGCGGCAATGAGCAGTTCTTC. Protein product: CASSLISSGSGNEQFF. V usage is TRBV27 and J usage is TRBJ2-1; 9 bases line up with TRBD2. Germline V CDR1 and CDR2: MNHEY, SMNVEV (reference sequence). CDR3 length: 16 amino acids. The ends lost 2 bases at V and 6 bases at J; junction bases unmatched: 8.

Only a few counts were recorded for this clonotype. V usage is TRBV7-9 and J usage is TRBJ2-7, with D uncertain. This CDR3 contains 15 residues. Looked up from germline, CDR1 is SEHNR and CDR2 is FQNEAQ (reference sequence). Trimming cost V 1 base and J 0 bases, with 10 bases left between them. The CDR3 protein is CASSLVMAVSYEQYF. CDR3 DNA: TGTGCCAGCAGCTTAGTGATGGCAGTCTCCTACGAGCAGTACTTC.

This clonotype was seen only a few times. J is TRBJ2-5 and V is TRBV20-1, with no clear D. This CDR3 region has 13 residues. Trimming took 6 bases from V and 0 from J, leaving 11 bases between them. Germline CDR1 is DFQATT and CDR2 is SNEGSKA (reference sequence). The CDR3 loop is CSARTYYQETQYF. CDR3 DNA: TGCAGTGCACGGACCTACTACCAAGAGACCCAGTACTTC.

This chain uses TRBV19 with TRBJ2-6; tentatively, D is TRBD1 or TRBD2 (5 bases each). The CDR3 totals 16 residues. CDR1 is LNHDA, CDR2 SQIVND, per germline (reference sequence). V was shortened by 4 bases and J by 0 bases, with 10 bases between the two germline ends. CDR3 sequence (DNA): TGTGCCAGTAGTAGGGGGACGGACTCTGGGGCCAACGTCCTGACTTTC. It is translated as CASSRGTDSGANVLTF.

V and J are TRBV10-3 and TRBJ2-7; TRBD1 agrees at 7 bases. The CDR3 is 14 residues long. Germline CDR1 is ENHRY and CDR2 is SYGVKD. The ends lost 0 bases at V and 4 bases at J; junction bases unmatched: 3. The CDR3, as DNA: TGTGCCATCAGTGAGTCGAGGGGGCTATACGAGCAGTACTTC. Protein: CAISESRGLYEQYF.

This clonotype was observed many times. The CDR3 region is CASSHLGTAYGYTF. The CDR3 DNA reads TGTGCCAGCAGCCACCTGGGGACGGCCTATGGCTACACCTTC. The chain has TRBV3-1 and TRBJ1-2; D possibly corresponds to TRBD1 (5 bases). The CDR3 length is 14 residues. CDR1 is LGHDT, CDR2 YNNKEL, per germline (reference sequence). The germline V and J ends were trimmed by 3 bases and 4 bases, with 12 bases remaining between them.

This clonotype has just a few counts. V and J are TRBV7-9 and TRBJ2-2; the match to TRBD2 covers 7 bases. The CDR3 totals 16 residues. J was trimmed by 8 bases and V by 1 base; bases with no gene match: 10. Germline CDR1 and CDR2: SEHNR and FQNEAQ (reference sequence). The CDR3: CASSLGYREATGELFF. As DNA, the CDR3 is TGTGCCAGCAGCTTAGGGTACCGGGAGGCTACTGGGGAGCTGTTTTTT.

V gene TRBV5-1 combines with J gene TRBJ2-7; 9 bases agree with TRBD1. The V gene end was trimmed by 0 bases and the J gene end by 6 bases; junction bases not matched to a gene: 7. Germline lookup yields CDR1 SGHRS and CDR2 YFSETQ. This CDR3 contains 15 residues. CDR3 loop: CASSLVQGQGIEQYF. The CDR3 region has the DNA TGCGCCAGCAGCTTGGTCCAGGGACAGGGCATCGAGCAGTACTTC. The entire variable domain, with the rest obtained from reference TRBV5-1 and TRBJ2-7, is as follows: KAGVTQTPRYLIKTRGQQVTLSCSPISGHRSVSWYQQTPGQGLQFLFEYFSETQRNKGNFPGRFSGRQFSNSRSEMNVSTLELGDSALYLCASSLVQGQGIEQYFGPGTRLTVT.

This clonotype was counted once. The J gene is TRBJ2-7, the V gene TRBV6-5; possible D gene TRBD2, 7 bases. The length of the CDR3 is 17 residues. Between the trimmed V and J ends, which lost 0 bases and 0 bases, there was a span of 15 bases. Germline V gene data show CDR1 as MNHEY and CDR2 as SVGAGI. CDR3 bases: TGTGCCAGCAGTTACTCGAAAGACGCGGGGGCCTCCTACGAGCAGTACTTC. Translated: CASSYSKDAGASYEQYF.

This clonotype was counted at least ten times. The J gene is TRBJ2-1, the V gene TRBV20-1, with no clear D. V was shortened by 3 bases and J by 2 bases, with 8 bases between the two germline ends. The CDR3 covers 13 residues. Germline V gene lookup returns CDR1 DFQATT and CDR2 SNEGSKA (reference sequence). The CDR3: CSARDDPYNEQFF. CDR3 DNA sequence: TGCAGTGCTAGGGACGATCCCTACAATGAGCAGTTCTTC.

V and J are TRBV21-1 and TRBJ1-4; TRBD1 is taken as the D call from the table, unchecked against the DNA. TRBV21-1 is reported as a pseudogene. This CDR3 is built from 13 residues. The CDR3 sequence: CASSKYREEKLFF. CDR3 coding DNA: TGTGCCAGCAGCAAATACAGGGAGGAAAAACTGTTTTTT.

This clonotype was seen many times. The rearrangement joins TRBV12-3 or TRBV12-4 to TRBJ2-7; perhaps TRBD2 as D (6 bases). CDR3 length: 14 amino acids. V was trimmed by 1 base and J by 3 bases, leaving 10 bases between them. For the CDR3, the DNA is TGTGCCAGCAGTTTAGGCGGAGGGTTCTACGAGCAGTACTTC. Translation gives CASSLGGGFYEQYF.

The table lists this clonotype with a few counts. This chain links TRBV5-5 with TRBJ2-2, with 8 nucleotides matching TRBD1. The CDR3 has 15 amino acids. V was pared by 1 base and J by 6 bases, with 5 bases of the junction left unmatched. Germline assignment: CDR1 SGHKS and CDR2 YYEKEE (reference sequence). The CDR3 region is CASSLRTGKAGELFF. The CDR3 bases are TGTGCCAGCAGCTTGAGGACAGGGAAGGCCGGGGAGCTGTTTTTT.